These 8 T cell receptor beta chains came from one sample sequenced in a study of blood T cells in healthy people across ages. The use of a sample-barcoded 5' primer and a J-beta primer mix characterized a second PCR of about 7 to 12 cycles. TCRdb processed the 5' RACE reads anew with MiXCR; each CDR3 protein has one entry. This table has around 820,000 distinct CDR3 sequences, roughly 25% appearing once. This same sample was also part of a study on T cells of mothers and their children.

Sequences were obtained from blood. Receptor source: a boy between 10 and 17 years old in good health.

The sample holds a few counts of this clonotype. V usage is TRBV7-9 and J usage is TRBJ1-2, with D possibly TRBD1 on 5 matching bases. V lost 5 bases and J 2 bases, leaving 12 bases between the germline ends. There are 14 residues in the CDR3. Germline V gene lookup returns CDR1 SEHNR and CDR2 FQNEAQ (reference sequence). This chain's CDR3 is CASSVSKGNYGYTF. The CDR3 bases are TGTGCCAGCAGCGTCAGTAAGGGGAACTATGGCTACACCTTC.

In its sample, this clonotype was seen a few times. The chain uses TRBV20-1 and TRBJ1-1; no reliable D call. V was pared by 5 bases and J by 4 bases, with 14 bases between. The CDR3 extends over 13 amino acids. Germline CDR1 DFQATT, CDR2 SNEGSKA (reference sequence). The CDR3, as DNA: TGCAGTGCTCCTAAGATTGGTGGCACTGAAGCTTTCTTT. Translation: CSAPKIGGTEAFF.

The table lists this clonotype with a few counts. At one end the junction does not follow the germline gene, possibly because of a read error. The V call is TRBV9, the J call TRBJ1-3, with D perhaps TRBD1 (5 bases). CDR1 is SGDLS and CDR2 is YYNGEE in the germline V gene. The CDR3 contains 16 residues. CDR3 loop: CASSVGPGGVGNTIHF. The DNA of the CDR3 is TGTGCCAGCAGCGTAGGTCCCGGGGGAGTCGGAAACACCATACATTTT.

The chain is built from TRBV7-2 and TRBJ2-3; D possibly corresponds to TRBD2 (6 bases). The CDR3 covers 16 residues. Trimming took off 2 bases at V and 0 bases at J, with 12 bases between the two ends. Germline lookup yields CDR1 SGHTA and CDR2 FQGNSA. The DNA for the CDR3 is TGTGCCAGCAGCTTATTTGGCCTAGCGAGCACAGATACGCAGTATTTT. Protein: CASSLFGLASTDTQYF.

The chain employs TRBV2 and TRBJ2-3; D gene uncertain. Germline CDR1 SNHLY, CDR2 FYNNEI. The ends were cut back, 3 bases at V and 0 bases at J, with 13 bases in the middle. The CDR3 contains 16 residues. CDR3 bases: TGTGCCAGCAGTGACTCCCCGGCCCCTAGCACAGATACGCAGTATTTT. Protein: CASSDSPAPSTDTQYF.

The table lists this clonotype with a few counts. The V call is TRBV18, the J call TRBJ2-7; tentative D call: TRBD1 (6 bases). Germline CDR1 is KGHSH and CDR2 is LQKENI. Trimming removed 1 base at V and 5 bases at J, with 15 bases between. The CDR3 is 15 amino acids. The CDR3 spells CASSPQRQVYNEQYF. As DNA, the CDR3 is TGTGCCAGCTCACCACAACGACAGGTATATAACGAGCAGTACTTC.

The chain combines TRBV20-1 with TRBJ2-5; maybe TRBD2 (6 bases). CDR1 and CDR2 (germline): DFQATT, SNEGSKA (reference sequence). V lost 6 bases to trimming and J lost 4 bases, with 18 bases between them. This CDR3 is 14 amino acids long. Here the CDR3 DNA reads TGCAGTGCGCCCACGGGAGTGGGTGGAGAGACCCAGTACTTC. Amino acids: CSAPTGVGGETQYF.

The chain links TRBV28 to TRBJ2-7, with D uncertain. The CDR3 length is 16 residues. Germline CDR1 is MDHEN and CDR2 is SYDVKM. Deletions cut 2 bases from V and 7 bases from J, with 21 bases between. The CDR3 is CASSLAAGEGMREQYF. In nucleotides, the CDR3 is TGTGCCAGCAGTTTAGCGGCAGGAGAAGGGATGAGGGAGCAGTACTTC.